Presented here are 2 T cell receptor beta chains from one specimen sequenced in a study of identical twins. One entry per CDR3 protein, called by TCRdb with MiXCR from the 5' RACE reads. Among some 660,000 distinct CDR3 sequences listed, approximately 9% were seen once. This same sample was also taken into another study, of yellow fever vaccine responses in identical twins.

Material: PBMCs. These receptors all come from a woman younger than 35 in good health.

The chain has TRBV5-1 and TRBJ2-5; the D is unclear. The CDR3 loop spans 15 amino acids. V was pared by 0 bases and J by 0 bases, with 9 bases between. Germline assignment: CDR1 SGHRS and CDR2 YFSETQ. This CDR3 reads CASSLANAYQETQYF. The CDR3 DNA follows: TGCGCCAGCAGCTTGGCCAATGCTTACCAAGAGACCCAGTACTTC.

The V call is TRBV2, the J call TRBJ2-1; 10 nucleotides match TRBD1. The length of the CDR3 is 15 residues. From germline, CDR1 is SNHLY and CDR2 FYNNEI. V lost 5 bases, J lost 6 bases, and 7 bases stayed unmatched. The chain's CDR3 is CASSIRDRGVNEQFF. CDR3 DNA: TGTGCCAGCAGTATACGGGACAGGGGAGTCAATGAGCAGTTCTTC. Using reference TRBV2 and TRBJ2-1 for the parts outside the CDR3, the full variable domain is EPEVTQTPSHQVTQMGQEVILRCVPISNHLYFYWYRQILGQKVEFLVSFYNNEISEKSEIFDDQFSVERPDGSNFTLKIRSTKLEDSAMYFCASSIRDRGVNEQFFGPGTRLTVL.